A single sample is the source of the 28 T cell receptor beta chains below, sequenced in a study of patients and donors after allogeneic stem cell transplantation. Using its own MiXCR run on the RT-PCR reads, TCRdb lists one record per CDR3 protein. The data contain tens of thousands of distinct CDR3 sequences, about 48% of them singletons. The sample was blood, either unsorted or a sorted T cell fraction (not recorded which). The source of these receptors is a human donor who was either an allogeneic HSCT recipient or a stem cell or donor lymphocyte infusion donor (not recorded which). It is not recorded whose cells these are; they may come from a transplant donor.

V usage is TRBV6-1 and J usage is TRBJ1-5, with unresolved D. This CDR3 comprises 14 residues. Deletions cut 2 bases from V and 6 bases from J, with 11 bases between. Germline lookup yields CDR1 MNHNS and CDR2 SASEGT. CDR3 coding DNA: TGTGCCAGCAGTGAACAAGGACCTTCTCAGCCCCAGCATTTT. This sequence encodes CASSEQGPSQPQHF.

The gene calls are TRBV7-2 and TRBJ1-2, with a possible D match to TRBD1 (6 bases). The CDR3 contains 14 residues. The V gene lost 5 bases and the J gene lost 2 bases, with 12 bases spanning the gap. The germline V gene encodes CDR1 SGHTA and CDR2 FQGNSA. The CDR3 loop is CASSRTAVNYGYTF. In nucleotides, the CDR3 is TGTGCCAGCAGCAGGACAGCGGTAAACTATGGCTACACCTTC.

The chain employs TRBV4-3 and TRBJ1-6; D remains ambiguous. V lost 4 bases to trimming and J lost 10 bases, with 11 bases between them. CDR1 is LGHNA and CDR2 is YSLEER in the germline V gene. This CDR3 is built from 13 residues. CDR3 in amino acids: CASSPRYPSPLHF. The CDR3, as DNA: TGCGCCAGCAGCCCAAGATACCCGTCACCCCTCCACTTT.

This rearrangement joins TRBV24-1 to TRBJ1-1; D not resolved. With 8 bases removed from V and 1 base from J, the gap between germline ends came to 10 bases. The CDR3 runs to 13 residues. The germline V gene encodes CDR1 KGHDR and CDR2 SFDVKD. The CDR3, as DNA: TGTGCCACCAAAACCGAAAAGAACACTGAAGCTTTCTTT. This sequence encodes CATKTEKNTEAFF.

The chain carries TRBV7-2 and TRBJ1-1, with D unresolved. Germline V gene data show CDR1 as SGHTA and CDR2 as FQGNSA. V was cut by 4 bases and J by 3 bases, with 12 bases left in between. CDR3 length equals 14 residues. CDR3 residues: CASSYDPKDTEAFF. The DNA for the CDR3 is TGTGCCAGCAGCTACGACCCCAAGGACACTGAAGCTTTCTTT. The full variable domain, rest sourced from reference TRBV7-2 and TRBJ1-1, is GAGVSQSPSNKVTEKGKDVELRCDPISGHTALYWYRQSLGQGLEFLIYFQGNSAPDKSGLPSDRFSAERTGGSVSTLTIQRTQQEDSAVYLCASSYDPKDTEAFFGQGTRLTVV.

The chain couples TRBV29-1 to TRBJ1-1, with a tentative D call TRBD1 (5 bases). Trimming stripped 1 base from V and 6 bases from J, with 9 bases between. In germline, CDR1 is SQVTM, CDR2 ANQGSEA. The CDR3 runs to 12 residues. The CDR3 here is CSVEVSGSEAFF. CDR3 nucleotide sequence: TGCAGCGTTGAAGTCTCAGGGTCTGAAGCTTTCTTT.

This clonotype has more than one count but fewer than ten. The V and J genes are TRBV6-5 and TRBJ1-5; a possible D gene is TRBD1 (5 bases). This CDR3 region has 14 residues. Trimming removed 0 bases from V and 8 bases from J, with 11 bases in between. The germline V gene encodes CDR1 MNHEY and CDR2 SVGAGI. The CDR3 nucleotides read TGTGCCAGCAGTTACTCGGCAGGGCTTAAGCCCCAGCATTTT. Its translation is CASSYSAGLKPQHF.

V usage is TRBV18 and J usage is TRBJ1-6; D might be TRBD1 (6 bases). The length of the CDR3 is 13 residues. V gave up 3 bases and J gave up 9 bases, with 9 bases separating them. Germline CDR1 KGHSH, CDR2 LQKENI. The CDR3 protein is CASSPVDSSPLHF. The CDR3, as DNA: TGTGCCAGCTCACCGGTGGACAGTTCACCCCTCCACTTT.

This chain uses TRBV29-1 with TRBJ1-1; possible D gene TRBD1, 5 bases. Germline V lookup: CDR1 SQVTM, CDR2 ANQGSEA. The germline V and J ends were trimmed by 7 bases and 8 bases, with 20 bases remaining between them. The length of the CDR3 is 13 residues. CDR3 amino acids: CSGRDGRTLEAFF. The CDR3, as DNA: TGCAGCGGTCGGGACGGTCGGACCCTGGAAGCTTTCTTT.

This rearrangement joins TRBV12-3 or TRBV12-4 to TRBJ1-5; 8 bases are a match to TRBD1. J gave up 6 bases and V 5 bases, and 6 bases lay outside the gene matches. The CDR3 runs to 14 residues. The CDR3 DNA reads TGTGCCAGCAGTAACCAGGGGGCCGGTCAGCCCCAGCATTTT. Translated: CASSNQGAGQPQHF.

This clonotype has only a few counts. The chain is built from TRBV4-3 and TRBJ1-5; TRBD1 agrees at 7 bases. Germline V gene sequence: CDR1 LGHNA, CDR2 YSLEER. The CDR3 length is 14 residues. J was trimmed by 1 base and V by 5 bases; bases with no gene match: 2. CDR3 coding DNA: TGCGCCAGCAGCACAGGGGTGAGCAATCAGCCCCAGCATTTT. Translation gives CASSTGVSNQPQHF.

This chain joins TRBV6-6 and TRBJ1-2; 9 positions match TRBD1. CDR1 is MNHNY and CDR2 is SVGAGI in the germline V gene (reference sequence). The CDR3 length is 12 residues. Trimming at V came to 6 bases and at J to 6 bases, leaving 2 bases not matched to a gene. The CDR3, as DNA: TGTGCCAGCAGACAGGGGGCGGATGGCTACACCTTC. Translating it yields CASRQGADGYTF.

This clonotype was picked up a small number of times. V and J are TRBV7-6 and TRBJ1-2, with D possibly being TRBD1 (6 bases). CDR1 and CDR2 (germline): SGHVS, FNYEAQ. The CDR3 length is 18 residues. V dropped 5 bases and J dropped 4 bases, with 26 bases sitting between them. This chain's CDR3 is CASSGRSLLGGPGYGYTF. CDR3 DNA: TGTGCCAGCAGCGGACGTAGTCTTCTGGGGGGCCCGGGCTATGGCTACACCTTC.

The chain recombines TRBV27 with TRBJ2-7; D possibly matches TRBD1 or TRBD2 (5 bases each). Germline-derived CDR1 and CDR2 are MNHEY and SMNVEV (reference sequence). The ends were cut back, 1 base at V and 0 bases at J, with 10 bases in the middle. CDR3 length: 15 residues. This CDR3 reads CASSLWGPASYEQYF. The CDR3 DNA sequence: TGTGCCAGCAGTTTATGGGGACCCGCCTCCTACGAGCAGTACTTC.

This clonotype occurred a few times. This chain connects TRBV6-6 to TRBJ1-6; perhaps TRBD1 as D (5 bases). V dropped 5 bases and J dropped 10 bases, with 12 bases sitting between them. CDR3 length: 13 amino acids. Germline loops: CDR1 MNHNY, CDR2 SVGAGI (reference sequence). For the CDR3, the DNA is TGTGCCAGCAGTGACCGAGGGGAATCACCCCTCCACTTT. Protein sequence: CASSDRGESPLHF.

The genes are TRBV29-1 and TRBJ1-1; 9 positions match TRBD1. Germline loops: CDR1 SQVTM, CDR2 ANQGSEA. Trimming removed 3 bases from V and 0 bases from J; junction bases left unmatched: 5. The CDR3 is 15 amino acids. CDR3 DNA: TGCAGCGTTGACCAGGACAGGGGCATGAACACTGAAGCTTTCTTT. This sequence encodes CSVDQDRGMNTEAFF. The variable domain in full, completed from reference TRBV29-1 and TRBJ1-1, reads SAVISQKPSRDICQRGTSLTIQCQVDSQVTMMFWYRQQPGQSLTLIATANQGSEATYESGFVIDKFPISRPNLTFSTLTVSNMSPEDSSIYLCSVDQDRGMNTEAFFGQGTRLTVV.

This clonotype was seen more than once but under ten times. The chain employs TRBV19 and TRBJ1-1, with TRBD1 matching 8 bases. Trimming took 4 bases from V and 0 from J; bases not matched to a gene: 4. The CDR3 is made up of 15 amino acids. From germline, CDR1 is LNHDA and CDR2 SQIVND (reference sequence). The CDR3: CASSSRDRLNTEAFF. In nucleotides, the CDR3 is TGTGCCAGTAGTAGCAGGGACAGGTTGAACACTGAAGCTTTCTTT.

The chain uses TRBV4-3 and TRBJ1-1; no reliable D call. Trimming took off 3 bases at V and 2 bases at J, with 10 bases between the two ends. The CDR3 extends over 14 amino acids. In germline, CDR1 is LGHNA, CDR2 YSLEER. CDR3 residues: CASSQGGPNTEAFF. CDR3 nucleotide sequence: TGCGCCAGCAGCCAGGGCGGTCCTAACACTGAAGCTTTCTTT.

In nucleotides, the CDR3 is TGCAGTGCTAGATCCAAGACAGGCAACACTGAAGCTTTCTTT. Translation: CSARSKTGNTEAFF. V is TRBV20-1 and J is TRBJ1-1; weak D call: TRBD1 (6 bases). The CDR3 is 14 residues long. Germline CDR1 and CDR2: DFQATT and SNEGSKA (reference sequence). Trimming left V 2 bases short and J 2 bases short, with 12 bases between.

The DNA for the CDR3 is TGTGCCAGCAGCCAACAGGGTAGGGCTTCACCCCTCCACTTT. As protein: CASSQQGRASPLHF. The rearrangement links TRBV6-5 to TRBJ1-6; D might be TRBD1 (6 bases). In germline, CDR1 is MNHEY, CDR2 SVGAGI. V lost 6 bases and J lost 9, with 15 bases in between. This CDR3 region has 14 residues.

Regarding this clonotype: A junction end diverges from the germline sequence, so it may reflect a read error. The chain is built from TRBV27 and TRBJ1-6; D unclear. The CDR3 has 14 residues. CDR1 and CDR2 (germline): MNHEY, SMNVEV (reference sequence). The CDR3 protein is CASSWISNNSPLHF. The CDR3 DNA reads as TGTGCCAGCAGTTGGATCTCCAATAATTCACCCCTCCACTTT.

This clonotype was found a few times. The gene calls are TRBV30 and TRBJ1-1; tentatively, D is TRBD1 (5 bases). CDR1 and CDR2 from the germline V gene are GTSNPN and SVGIG (reference sequence). V was shortened by 0 bases and J by 11 bases, with 10 bases between the two germline ends. The CDR3 has 11 amino acids. In DNA form, the CDR3 reads TGTGCCTGGAGTGTCGGCAGGGAGGCTTTCTTT. Translating it yields CAWSVGREAFF.

This clonotype was found a few times. The CDR3 bases are TGTGCCAGCAAAAGGACAGGGGGCGAGAAGGTAGCTGAAAAACTGTTTTTT. Amino acids: CASKRTGGEKVAEKLFF. This chain joins TRBV7-9 and TRBJ1-4; 11 bases are a match to TRBD1. V lost 7 bases to trimming and J lost 7 bases; unmatched junction nucleotides: 14. The CDR3 runs 17 residues. Germline V CDR1 and CDR2: SEHNR, FQNEAQ (reference sequence).

V and J are TRBV3-1 and TRBJ2-3; D remains unclear. Germline values: CDR1 LGHDT, CDR2 YNNKEL (reference sequence). Between the trimmed V and J ends, which lost 2 bases and 1 base, there was a span of 16 bases. The CDR3 has 17 amino acids. The CDR3 bases are TGTGCCAGCAGCCAACTGTCCCCGCAGGCCGGCACAGATACGCAGTATTTT. Protein: CASSQLSPQAGTDTQYF.

This clonotype was seen a handful of times. The V and J genes are TRBV20-1 and TRBJ1-2; D remains unclear. The CDR3 consists of 13 residues. Looked up from germline, CDR1 is DFQATT and CDR2 is SNEGSKA (reference sequence). Between the trimmed V and J ends, which lost 1 base and 4 bases, there was a span of 10 bases. The CDR3 protein is CSARVWQSYGYTF. DNA of the CDR3: TGCAGTGCTAGAGTCTGGCAGTCCTATGGCTACACCTTC.

There are a few counts of this clonotype. The gene calls are TRBV7-6 and TRBJ1-6, with D hard to call. Germline V gene sequence: CDR1 SGHVS, CDR2 FNYEAQ. The V end was cut by 2 bases, the J end by 8 bases, with 10 bases between. The CDR3 sequence is 14 residues long. CDR3 in amino acids: CASSLYSGDSPLHF. The CDR3 nucleotides read TGTGCCAGCAGCTTATACAGCGGGGATTCACCCCTCCACTTT.

The chain uses TRBV7-9 and TRBJ2-3, with D possibly being TRBD1 (6 bases). Per the germline V gene, CDR1 is SEHNR and CDR2 is FQNEAQ (reference sequence). CDR3 length: 16 amino acids. V was clipped by 4 bases and J by 4 bases, with 18 bases between them. The CDR3 is CASSSIPIQGPDTQYF. In DNA form, the CDR3 reads TGTGCCAGCAGCTCAATACCTATCCAGGGGCCAGATACGCAGTATTTT.

The chain uses TRBV29-1 and TRBJ1-2; D gene uncertain. V was pared by 4 bases and J by 1 base, with 10 bases between. Germline V gene data show CDR1 as SQVTM and CDR2 as ANQGSEA. The CDR3 runs to 13 residues. The CDR3 DNA reads as TGCAGCGTTGGTTTCAAGCTTAACTATGGCTACACCTTC. Translation gives CSVGFKLNYGYTF.